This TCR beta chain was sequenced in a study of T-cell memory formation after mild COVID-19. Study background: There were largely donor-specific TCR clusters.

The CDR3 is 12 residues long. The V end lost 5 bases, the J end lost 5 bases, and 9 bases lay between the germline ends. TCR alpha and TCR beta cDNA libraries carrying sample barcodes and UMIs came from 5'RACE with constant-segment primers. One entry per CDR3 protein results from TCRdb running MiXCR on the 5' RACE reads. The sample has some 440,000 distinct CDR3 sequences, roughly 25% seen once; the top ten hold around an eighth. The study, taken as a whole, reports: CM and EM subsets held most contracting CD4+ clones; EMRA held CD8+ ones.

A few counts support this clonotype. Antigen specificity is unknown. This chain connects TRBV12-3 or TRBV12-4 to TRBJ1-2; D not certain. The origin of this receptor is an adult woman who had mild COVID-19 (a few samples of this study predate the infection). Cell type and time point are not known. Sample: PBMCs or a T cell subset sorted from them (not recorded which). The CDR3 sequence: CASSTRGYGYTF. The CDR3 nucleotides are TGTGCCAGCAGTACGAGAGGGTATGGCTACACCTTC.